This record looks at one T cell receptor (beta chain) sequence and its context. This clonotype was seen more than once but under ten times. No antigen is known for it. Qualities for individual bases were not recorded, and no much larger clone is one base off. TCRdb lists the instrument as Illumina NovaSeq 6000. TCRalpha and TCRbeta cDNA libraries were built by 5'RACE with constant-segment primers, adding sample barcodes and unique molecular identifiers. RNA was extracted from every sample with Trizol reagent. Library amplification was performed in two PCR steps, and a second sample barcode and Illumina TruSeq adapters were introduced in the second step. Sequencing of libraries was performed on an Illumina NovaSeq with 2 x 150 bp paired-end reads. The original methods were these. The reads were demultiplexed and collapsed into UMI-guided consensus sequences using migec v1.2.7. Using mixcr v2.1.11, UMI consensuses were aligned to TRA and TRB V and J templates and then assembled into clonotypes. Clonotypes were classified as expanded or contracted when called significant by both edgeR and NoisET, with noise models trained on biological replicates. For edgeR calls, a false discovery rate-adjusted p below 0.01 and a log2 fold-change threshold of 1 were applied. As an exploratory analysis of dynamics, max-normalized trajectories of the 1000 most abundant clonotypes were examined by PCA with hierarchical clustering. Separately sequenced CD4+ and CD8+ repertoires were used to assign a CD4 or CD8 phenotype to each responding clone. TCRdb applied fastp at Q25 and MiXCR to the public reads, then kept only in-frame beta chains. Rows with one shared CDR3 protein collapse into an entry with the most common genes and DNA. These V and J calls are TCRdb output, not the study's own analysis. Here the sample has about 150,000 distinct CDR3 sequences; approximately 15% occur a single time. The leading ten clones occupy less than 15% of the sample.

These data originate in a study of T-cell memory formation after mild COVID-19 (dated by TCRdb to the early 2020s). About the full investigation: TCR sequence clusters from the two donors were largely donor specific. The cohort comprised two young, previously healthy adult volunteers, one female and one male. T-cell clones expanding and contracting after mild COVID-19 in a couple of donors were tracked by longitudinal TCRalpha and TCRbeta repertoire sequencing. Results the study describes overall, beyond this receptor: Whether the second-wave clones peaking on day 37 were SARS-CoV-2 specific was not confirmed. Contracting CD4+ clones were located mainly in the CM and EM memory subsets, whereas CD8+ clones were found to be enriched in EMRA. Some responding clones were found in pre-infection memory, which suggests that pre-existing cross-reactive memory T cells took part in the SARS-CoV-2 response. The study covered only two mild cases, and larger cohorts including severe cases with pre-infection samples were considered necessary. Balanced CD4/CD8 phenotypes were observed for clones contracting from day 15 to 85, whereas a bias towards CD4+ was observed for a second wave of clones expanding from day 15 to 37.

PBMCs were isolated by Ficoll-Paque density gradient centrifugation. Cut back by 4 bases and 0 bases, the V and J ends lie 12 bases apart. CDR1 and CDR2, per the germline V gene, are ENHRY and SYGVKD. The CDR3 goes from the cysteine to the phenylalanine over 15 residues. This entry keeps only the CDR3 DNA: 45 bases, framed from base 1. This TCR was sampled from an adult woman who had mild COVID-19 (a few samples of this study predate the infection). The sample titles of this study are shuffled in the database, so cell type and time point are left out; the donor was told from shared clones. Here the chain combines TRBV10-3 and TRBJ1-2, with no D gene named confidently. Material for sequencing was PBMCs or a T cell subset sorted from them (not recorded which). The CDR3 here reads CAISGKERPNYGYTF. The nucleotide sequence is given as TGTGCCATCAGTGGGAAGGAGAGGCCTAACTATGGCTACACCTTC.